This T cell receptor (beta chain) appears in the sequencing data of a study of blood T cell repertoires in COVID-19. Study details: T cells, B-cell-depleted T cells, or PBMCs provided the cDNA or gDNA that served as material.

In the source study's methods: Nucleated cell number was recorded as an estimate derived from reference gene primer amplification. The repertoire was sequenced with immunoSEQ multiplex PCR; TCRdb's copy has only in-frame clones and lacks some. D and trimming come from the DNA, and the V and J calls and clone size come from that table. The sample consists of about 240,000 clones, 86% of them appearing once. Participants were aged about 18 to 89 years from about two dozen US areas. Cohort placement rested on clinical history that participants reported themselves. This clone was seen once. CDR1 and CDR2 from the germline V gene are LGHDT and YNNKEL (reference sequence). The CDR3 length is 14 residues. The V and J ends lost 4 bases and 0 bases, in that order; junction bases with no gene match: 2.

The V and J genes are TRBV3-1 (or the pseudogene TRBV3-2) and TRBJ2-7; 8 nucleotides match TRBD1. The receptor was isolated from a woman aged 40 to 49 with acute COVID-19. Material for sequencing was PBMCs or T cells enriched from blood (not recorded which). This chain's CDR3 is CASSRQGHSYEQYF. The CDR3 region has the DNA TGTGCCAGCAGCCGACAGGGGCACTCCTACGAGCAGTACTTC.